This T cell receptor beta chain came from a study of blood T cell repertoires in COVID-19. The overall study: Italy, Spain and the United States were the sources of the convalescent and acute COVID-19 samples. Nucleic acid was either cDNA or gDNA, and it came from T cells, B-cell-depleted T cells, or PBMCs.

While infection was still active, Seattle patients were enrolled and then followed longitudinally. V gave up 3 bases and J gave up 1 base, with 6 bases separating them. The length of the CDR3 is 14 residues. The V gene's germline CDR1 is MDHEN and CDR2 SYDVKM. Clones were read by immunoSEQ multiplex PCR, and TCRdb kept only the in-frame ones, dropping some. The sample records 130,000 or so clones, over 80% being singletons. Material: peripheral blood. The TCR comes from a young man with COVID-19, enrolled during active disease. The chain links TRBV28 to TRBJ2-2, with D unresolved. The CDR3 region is CASSFLLNTGELFF. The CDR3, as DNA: TGTGCCAGCAGTTTCCTATTGAACACCGGGGAGCTGTTTTTT.